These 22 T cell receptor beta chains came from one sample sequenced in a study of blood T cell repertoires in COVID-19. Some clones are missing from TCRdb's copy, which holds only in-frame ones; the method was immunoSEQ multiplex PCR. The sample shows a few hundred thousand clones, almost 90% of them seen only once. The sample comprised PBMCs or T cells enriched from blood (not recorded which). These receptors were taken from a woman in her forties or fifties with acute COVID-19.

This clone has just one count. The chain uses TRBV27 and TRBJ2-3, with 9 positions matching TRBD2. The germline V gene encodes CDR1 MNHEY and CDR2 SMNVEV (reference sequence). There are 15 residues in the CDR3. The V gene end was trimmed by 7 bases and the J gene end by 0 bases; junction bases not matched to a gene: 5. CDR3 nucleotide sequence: TGTGCCAGCAAAAAAAGCGGGAGGAGCACAGATACGCAGTATTTT. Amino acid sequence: CASKKSGRSTDTQYF.

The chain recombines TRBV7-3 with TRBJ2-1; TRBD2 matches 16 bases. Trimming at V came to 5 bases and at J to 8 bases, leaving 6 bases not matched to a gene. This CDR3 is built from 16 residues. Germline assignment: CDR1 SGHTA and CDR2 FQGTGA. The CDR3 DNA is TGTGCCAGCAGCAGACCCGGGACTAGCGGGAGGGATGAGCAGTTCTTC. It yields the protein CASSRPGTSGRDEQFF.

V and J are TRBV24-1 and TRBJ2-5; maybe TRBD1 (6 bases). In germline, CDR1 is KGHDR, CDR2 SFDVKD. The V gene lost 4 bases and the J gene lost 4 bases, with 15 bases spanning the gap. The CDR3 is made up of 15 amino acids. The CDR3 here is CATSDIQGRGETQYF. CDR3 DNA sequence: TGTGCCACCAGTGACATACAGGGTCGCGGAGAGACCCAGTACTTC.

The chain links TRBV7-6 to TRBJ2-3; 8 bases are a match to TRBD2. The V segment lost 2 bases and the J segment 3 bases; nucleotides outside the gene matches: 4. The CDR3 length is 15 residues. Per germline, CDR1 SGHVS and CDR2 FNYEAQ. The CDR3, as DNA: TGTGCCAGCAGCTTACCGGGACTAGAGACAGATACGCAGTATTTT. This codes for CASSLPGLETDTQYF.

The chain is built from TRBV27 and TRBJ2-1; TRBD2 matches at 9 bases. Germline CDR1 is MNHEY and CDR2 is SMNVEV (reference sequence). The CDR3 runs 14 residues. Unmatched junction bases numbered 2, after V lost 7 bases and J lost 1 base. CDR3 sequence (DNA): TGTGCCAGCATCGCGGGAGGGTCCTACAATGAGCAGTTCTTC. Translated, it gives CASIAGGSYNEQFF.

The CDR3 DNA reads as TGTGCCAGCAGTATCTACAGGTCCAGGCCCATGTCCAATGAGCAGTTCTTC. Translated: CASSIYRSRPMSNEQFF. The chain recombines TRBV27 with TRBJ2-1; D possibly corresponds to TRBD1 (5 bases). Trimming removed 5 bases at V and 6 bases at J, with 23 bases between. This CDR3 contains 17 residues. From germline, CDR1 is MNHEY and CDR2 SMNVEV (reference sequence).

The CDR3 loop reads CASSAYSGRGNTGELFF. The CDR3 nucleotides are TGTGCCAGCAGTGCCTATAGCGGGAGGGGTAACACCGGGGAGCTGTTTTTT. The chain recombines TRBV2 with TRBJ2-2; 11 nucleotides agree with TRBD2. After removal of 4 bases from V and 2 bases from J, the junction contained 6 bases not matched to a gene. Germline V CDR1 and CDR2: SNHLY, FYNNEI. The CDR3 covers 17 residues.

The CDR3 coding sequence is TGTGCCAGCAGTTTACAGGGGGCAGCCTACGAGCAGTACTTC. This sequence encodes CASSLQGAAYEQYF. J is TRBJ2-7 and V is TRBV27, with 8 bases aligning to TRBD1. CDR1 and CDR2 (germline): MNHEY, SMNVEV (reference sequence). Germline trimming cut 2 bases from V and 2 bases from J; bases unmatched to any gene: 2. The CDR3 runs to 14 residues.

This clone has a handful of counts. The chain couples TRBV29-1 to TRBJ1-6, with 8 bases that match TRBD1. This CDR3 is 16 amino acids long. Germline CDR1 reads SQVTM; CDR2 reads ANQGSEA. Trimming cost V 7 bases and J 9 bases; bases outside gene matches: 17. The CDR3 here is CSAEKPQTGAGSPLHF. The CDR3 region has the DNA TGCAGCGCCGAAAAGCCCCAGACAGGGGCGGGTTCACCCCTCCACTTT. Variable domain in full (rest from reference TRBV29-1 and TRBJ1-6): SAVISQKPSRDICQRGTSLTIQCQVDSQVTMMFWYRQQPGQSLTLIATANQGSEATYESGFVIDKFPISRPNLTFSTLTVSNMSPEDSSIYLCSAEKPQTGAGSPLHFGNGTRLTVT.

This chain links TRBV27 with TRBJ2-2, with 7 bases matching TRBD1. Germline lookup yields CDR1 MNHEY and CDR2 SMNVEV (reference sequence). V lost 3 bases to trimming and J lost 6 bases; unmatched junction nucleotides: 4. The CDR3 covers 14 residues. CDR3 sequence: CASSFSQGAGELFF. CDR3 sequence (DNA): TGTGCCAGCAGTTTCTCCCAGGGGGCCGGGGAGCTGTTTTTT.

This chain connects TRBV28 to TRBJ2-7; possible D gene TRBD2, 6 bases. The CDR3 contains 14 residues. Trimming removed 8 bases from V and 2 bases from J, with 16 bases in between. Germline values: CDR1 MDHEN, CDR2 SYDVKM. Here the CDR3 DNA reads TGTGCCAGCTATTGGTCTAGCGCCCCCTACGAGCAGTACTTC. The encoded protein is CASYWSSAPYEQYF.

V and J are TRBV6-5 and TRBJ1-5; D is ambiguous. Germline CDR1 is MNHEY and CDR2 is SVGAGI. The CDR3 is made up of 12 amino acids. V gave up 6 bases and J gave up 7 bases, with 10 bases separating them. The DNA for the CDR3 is TGTGCCAGCAGGGCCGGAGGGCAGCCCCAGCATTTT. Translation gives CASRAGGQPQHF.

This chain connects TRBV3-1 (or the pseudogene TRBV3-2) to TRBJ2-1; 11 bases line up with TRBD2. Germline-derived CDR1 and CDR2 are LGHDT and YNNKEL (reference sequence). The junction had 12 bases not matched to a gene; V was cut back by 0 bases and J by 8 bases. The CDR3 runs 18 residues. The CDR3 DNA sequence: TGTGCCAGCAGCCAAGACCTTCCACGAACTAGCGGGAGAGATGAGCAGTTCTTC. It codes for CASSQDLPRTSGRDEQFF.

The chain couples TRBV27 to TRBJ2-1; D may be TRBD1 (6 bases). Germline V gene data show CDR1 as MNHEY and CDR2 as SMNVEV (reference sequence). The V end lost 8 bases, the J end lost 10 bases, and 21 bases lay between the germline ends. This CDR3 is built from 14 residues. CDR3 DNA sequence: TGTGCCAGCGGACCCGGGACAAAAGGAAGAGAGCAGTTCTTC. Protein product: CASGPGTKGREQFF.

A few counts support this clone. Written as DNA, the CDR3 is TGCGCCAGCAGCCGAAGAGGCCCGAGGGATGAAAAACTGTTTTTT. Its protein is CASSRRGPRDEKLFF. This chain uses TRBV4-1 with TRBJ1-4, with D unclear. The germline gives CDR1 MGHRA, CDR2 YSYEKL. The V and J ends lost 4 bases and 6 bases respectively, with 15 bases between them. The CDR3 spans 15 residues.

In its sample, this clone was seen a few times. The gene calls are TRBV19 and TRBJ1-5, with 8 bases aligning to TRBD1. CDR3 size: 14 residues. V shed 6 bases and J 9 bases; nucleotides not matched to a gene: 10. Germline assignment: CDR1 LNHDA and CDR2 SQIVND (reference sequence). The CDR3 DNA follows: TGTGCCAGTAGGACAGGGGACAGCCGGCGGCCCCAGCATTTT. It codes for CASRTGDSRRPQHF.

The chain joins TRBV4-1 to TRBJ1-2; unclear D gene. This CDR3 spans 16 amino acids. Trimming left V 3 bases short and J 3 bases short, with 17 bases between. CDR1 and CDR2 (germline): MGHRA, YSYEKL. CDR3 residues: CASSHASSRSDYGYTF. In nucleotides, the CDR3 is TGCGCCAGCAGCCATGCCTCTAGCAGGAGCGACTATGGCTACACCTTC.

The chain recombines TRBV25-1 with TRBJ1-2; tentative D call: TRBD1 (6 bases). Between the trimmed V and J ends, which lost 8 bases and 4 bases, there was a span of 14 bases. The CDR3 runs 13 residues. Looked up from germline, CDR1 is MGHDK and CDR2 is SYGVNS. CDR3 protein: CASAPGTTYGYTF. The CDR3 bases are TGTGCCAGCGCACCCGGGACAACCTATGGCTACACCTTC.

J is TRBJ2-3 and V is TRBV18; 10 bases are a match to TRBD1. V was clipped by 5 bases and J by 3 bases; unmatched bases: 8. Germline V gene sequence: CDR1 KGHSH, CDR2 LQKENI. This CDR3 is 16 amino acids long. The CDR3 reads CASSSRQGASTDTQYF. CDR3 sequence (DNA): TGTGCCAGCTCATCAAGACAGGGGGCTTCGACAGATACGCAGTATTTT. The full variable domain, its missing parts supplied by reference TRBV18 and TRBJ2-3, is NAGVMQNPRHLVRRRGQEARLRCSPMKGHSHVYWYRQLPEEGLKFMVYLQKENIIDESGMPKERFSAEFPKEGPSILRIQQVVRGDSAAYFCASSSRQGASTDTQYFGPGTRLTVL.

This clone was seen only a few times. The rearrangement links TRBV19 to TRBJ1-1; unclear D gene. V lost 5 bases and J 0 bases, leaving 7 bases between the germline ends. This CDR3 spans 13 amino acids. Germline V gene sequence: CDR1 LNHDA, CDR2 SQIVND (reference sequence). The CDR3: CASSYILNTEAFF. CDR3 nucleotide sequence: TGTGCCAGTAGTTATATTTTGAACACTGAAGCTTTCTTT.

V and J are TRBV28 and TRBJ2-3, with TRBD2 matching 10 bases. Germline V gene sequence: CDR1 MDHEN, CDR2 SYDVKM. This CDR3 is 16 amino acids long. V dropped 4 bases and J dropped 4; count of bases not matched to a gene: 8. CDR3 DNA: TGTGCCAGCAGTTCGGTTCCCGGGACTAGCGCAGATACGCAGTATTTT. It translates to CASSSVPGTSADTQYF.

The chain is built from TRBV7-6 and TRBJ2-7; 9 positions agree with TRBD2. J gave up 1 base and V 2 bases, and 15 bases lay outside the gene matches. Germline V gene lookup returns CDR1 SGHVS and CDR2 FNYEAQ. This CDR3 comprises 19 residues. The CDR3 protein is CASSLQGPLAGVLSYEQYF. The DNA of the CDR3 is TGTGCCAGCAGCTTACAGGGGCCCTTAGCGGGAGTACTTTCCTACGAGCAGTACTTC.